This T cell receptor beta chain was obtained from a study of PD-1 blockade in classical Hodgkin lymphoma. Study results and caveats: Baseline diversity resembling that of newly diagnosed patients was seen in complete responders.

A note on this clone: Its target is unknown.

Using immunoSEQ multiplex PCR, the repertoire was profiled, and TCRdb retains in-frame clones only, with some absent. This sample yields some 93,000 clones, of which about 91% are seen a single time; roughly 10% belongs to the top ten. Patients all relapsed after autologous stem cell transplantation, and there was variation in brentuximab vedotin exposure. With V trimmed by 7 bases and J by 6 bases, 3 bases remained unmatched. Germline values: CDR1 SEHNR, CDR2 FQNEAQ (reference sequence). This CDR3 region has 11 residues. The TCR was taken from a human donor with classical Hodgkin lymphoma. The chain has TRBV7-9 and TRBJ2-7, with 7 bases identical to TRBD1. The material was peripheral blood mononuclear cells (PBMCs), obtained before the second cycle of nivolumab. The CDR3 nucleotides read TGTGCCAGCAAACAGGGGCGCGAGCAGTACTTC. Amino acid sequence: CASKQGREQYF.